This T cell receptor beta chain was sequenced during a study of T cells after yellow fever vaccination. Germline V gene sequence: CDR1 MGHRA, CDR2 YSYEKL. The CDR3 is made up of 16 amino acids. V lost 2 bases, J lost 0 bases, and 11 bases lay in between. There are many counts of this clonotype. One entry per CDR3 protein results from TCRdb running MiXCR on the 5' RACE reads. The sample has roughly 94,000 distinct CDR3 sequences, roughly 10% seen once. Overall study results and limits: By day 5 rather than day 15, the secondary response had peaked, though it was weaker.

V gene TRBV4-1 combines with J gene TRBJ1-3, with D perhaps TRBD1 (5 bases). The TCR was taken from a man younger than 35 who received the YFV17D yellow fever vaccine. The sequencing used CD8+ T cells not binding an NS4B(214-222) dextramer, sorted from PBMCs, collected approximately 15 days after the first yellow fever vaccination. The CDR3 reads CASSQPGTLSGNTIYF. In DNA, the CDR3 is TGCGCCAGCAGCCAACCTGGGACGCTCTCTGGAAACACCATATATTTT.